This TCR beta chain stems from a study of T cells in Graves' hyperthyroidism and ophthalmopathy. It was RNA transcripts that yielded the amplified TCR beta CDR3 regions. Primed by the HTBI set, a first-round RT-PCR was run on the TCR CDR3. TCRdb reprocessed the multiplex PCR reads with MiXCR, giving one entry per CDR3 protein. The sample yields hundreds of thousands of distinct CDR3 sequences, approximately 18% seen once. CDR1 is WSHSY and CDR2 is SAAADI in the germline V gene. V lost 3 bases to trimming and J lost 4 bases, with 13 bases between them. This CDR3 region has 15 residues. This clonotype was counted a few times.

The chain links TRBV10-2 to TRBJ2-1; weak D call: TRBD2 (5 bases). Sample: blood. This clonotype originated in a woman in her forties or fifties with Graves' hyperthyroidism that later progressed to Graves' ophthalmopathy. The CDR3 region is CASSEGQRVYNEQFF. CDR3 DNA sequence: TGCGCCAGCAGTGAAGGCCAGAGGGTGTACAATGAGCAGTTCTTC.